This TCR beta chain was retrieved from a study of T cell changes during pregnancy in multiple sclerosis. Only in-frame clones appear in the TCRdb table, and some are missing; sequencing was by immunoSEQ multiplex PCR. The sample gives more than 55,000 clones, about 95% of which show up once; under 3% is in the top ten. Sample: CD8+ T cells from peripheral blood mononuclear cells, taken after pregnancy. The TCR originated in a female donor with multiple sclerosis, enrolled in a pregnancy study.

CDR3 nucleotides: TGTGCCAGCAGCCCGGACAGTTCCAACACCGGGGAGCTGTTTTTT. Translating it yields CASSPDSSNTGELFF. This chain connects TRBV5-6 to TRBJ2-2; D is possibly TRBD1 (6 bases). This CDR3 spans 15 amino acids. Germline CDR1 is SGHDT and CDR2 is YYEEEE. Trimming took 4 bases from V and 2 from J, leaving 12 bases between them.